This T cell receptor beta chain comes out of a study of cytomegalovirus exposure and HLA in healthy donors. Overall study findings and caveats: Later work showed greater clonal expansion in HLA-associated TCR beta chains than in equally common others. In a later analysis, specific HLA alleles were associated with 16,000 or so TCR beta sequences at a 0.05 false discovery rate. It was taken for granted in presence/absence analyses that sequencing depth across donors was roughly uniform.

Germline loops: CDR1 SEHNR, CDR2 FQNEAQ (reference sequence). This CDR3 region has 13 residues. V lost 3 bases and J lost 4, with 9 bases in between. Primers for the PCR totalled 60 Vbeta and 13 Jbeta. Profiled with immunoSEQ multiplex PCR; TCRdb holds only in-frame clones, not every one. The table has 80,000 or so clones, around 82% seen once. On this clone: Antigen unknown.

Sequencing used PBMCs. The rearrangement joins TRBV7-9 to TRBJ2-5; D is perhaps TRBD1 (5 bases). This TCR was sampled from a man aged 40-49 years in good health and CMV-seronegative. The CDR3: CASSFDRGETQYF. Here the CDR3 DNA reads TGTGCCAGCAGCTTCGACAGAGGAGAGACCCAGTACTTC.